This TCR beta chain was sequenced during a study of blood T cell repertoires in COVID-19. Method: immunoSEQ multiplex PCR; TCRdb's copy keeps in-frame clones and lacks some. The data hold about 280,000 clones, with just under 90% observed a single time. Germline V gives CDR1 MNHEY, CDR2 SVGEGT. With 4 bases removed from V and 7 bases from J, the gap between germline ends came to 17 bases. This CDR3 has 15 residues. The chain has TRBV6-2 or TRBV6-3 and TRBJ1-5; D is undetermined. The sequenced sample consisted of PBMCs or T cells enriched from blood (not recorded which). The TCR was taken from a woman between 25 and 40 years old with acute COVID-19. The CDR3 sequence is CASSSPEPSRQPQHF. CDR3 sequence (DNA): TGTGCCAGCAGTTCACCGGAACCCAGCAGGCAGCCCCAGCATTTT.